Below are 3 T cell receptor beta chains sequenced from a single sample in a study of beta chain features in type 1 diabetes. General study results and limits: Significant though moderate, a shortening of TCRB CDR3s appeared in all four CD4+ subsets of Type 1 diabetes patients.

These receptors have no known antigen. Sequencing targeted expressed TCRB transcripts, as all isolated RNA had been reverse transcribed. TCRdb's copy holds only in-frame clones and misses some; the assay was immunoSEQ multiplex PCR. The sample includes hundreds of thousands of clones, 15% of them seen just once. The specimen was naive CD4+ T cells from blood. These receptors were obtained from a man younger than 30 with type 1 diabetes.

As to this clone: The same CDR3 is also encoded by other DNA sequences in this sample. The CDR3 DNA follows: TGTGCCTGGAGTGTCGCGGGAGGCACAGATACGCAGTATTTT. Translating it yields CAWSVAGGTDTQYF. This sequence joins TRBV30 and TRBJ2-3; 7 bases are shared with TRBD2. The V gene end was trimmed by 0 bases and the J gene end by 1 base; junction bases not matched to a gene: 1. Germline CDR1 GTSNPN, CDR2 SVGIG (reference sequence). The CDR3 is 14 residues long.

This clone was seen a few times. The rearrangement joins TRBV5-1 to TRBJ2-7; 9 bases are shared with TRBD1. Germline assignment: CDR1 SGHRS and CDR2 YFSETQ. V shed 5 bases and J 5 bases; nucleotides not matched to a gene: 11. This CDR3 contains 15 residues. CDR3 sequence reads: CASSQSGTGLHEQYF. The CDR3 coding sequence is TGCGCCAGCAGTCAGTCCGGGACAGGGTTGCACGAGCAGTACTTC.

This CDR3 is CASSLAGTVSYEQYF. CDR3 nucleotide sequence: TGTGCCAGCAGTTTAGCCGGGACAGTTTCCTACGAGCAGTACTTC. This rearrangement joins TRBV28 to TRBJ2-7, with 7 nucleotides matching TRBD1. The length of the CDR3 is 15 residues. With V trimmed by 2 bases and J by 1 base, 5 bases remained unmatched. Germline values: CDR1 MDHEN, CDR2 SYDVKM.